This TCR beta chain was recovered during a study of blood T cell repertoires in COVID-19. Study-level information: There were acute and convalescent COVID-19 samples, and they came from the United States, Italy and Spain. The cDNA or gDNA used as material had been derived from T cells, B-cell-depleted T cells, or PBMCs.

Study processing details: How many nucleated cells were present was estimated from reference gene primer amplification. Method: immunoSEQ multiplex PCR; TCRdb's copy keeps in-frame clones and lacks some. That table gives V, J and clone size, and the DNA gave D and trimming. The sample records under 300,000 clones, over 75% being singletons. CDR1 is MDHEN, CDR2 SYDVKM, per germline. Trimming cost V 4 bases and J 0 bases, with 10 bases left between them. The CDR3 runs 16 residues. The sequenced sample consisted of peripheral blood. The TCR comes from a woman in her 70s with acute or convalescent COVID-19. The chain links TRBV28 to TRBJ1-6, with D uncertain. Here the CDR3 reads CASSSGLSSYNSPLHF. In nucleotides, the CDR3 is TGTGCCAGCAGTTCAGGACTGAGCTCCTATAATTCACCCCTCCACTTT.